A single sample gave rise to the 16 T cell receptor beta chains below, sequenced in a study of T cell clonotyping in hematopoietic cell transplantation. The table came from immunoSEQ multiplex PCR; TCRdb's copy has only in-frame clones and leaves some out. The sample yields 25,000 to 30,000 clones, 92% seen once. Here the sequenced sample was PBMCs, taken 100 days after allogeneic stem cell transplant. The receptors were gathered from a female patient aged 50-59 years who had an allogeneic stem cell transplant from a related donor, so the T cells may come from the graft donor. Some clones in this sample may be carry-over from other donors' samples.

This clone appeared once. The V call is TRBV6-5, the J call TRBJ1-2, with TRBD1 as a possible D gene (6 bases). The CDR3 has 14 residues. V was trimmed by 0 bases and J by 1 base, leaving 6 bases between them. Germline values: CDR1 MNHEY, CDR2 SVGAGI. Here the CDR3 reads CASSYSDSNYGYTF. CDR3 bases: TGTGCCAGCAGTTACTCGGACAGTAACTATGGCTACACCTTC.

V and J are TRBV11-2 and TRBJ2-1; TRBD1 matches 7 bases. Trimming took 6 bases from V and 7 from J; bases not matched to a gene: 12. Germline assignment: CDR1 SGHAT and CDR2 FQNNGV. CDR3 size: 15 residues. This CDR3 is CASRSPGQPFNEQFF. The CDR3 DNA is TGTGCCAGCAGAAGCCCGGGACAGCCCTTTAATGAGCAGTTCTTC.

The genes are TRBV6-6 and TRBJ1-2, with D tentatively TRBD1 (6 bases). V was cut by 7 bases and J by 2 bases, with 20 bases left in between. The CDR3 consists of 16 residues. CDR1 and CDR2 (germline): MNHNY, SVGAGI (reference sequence). CDR3 nucleotides: TGTGCCAGCACCGAGCCGAGGGGGGGGATGAACTATGGCTACACCTTC. It translates to CASTEPRGGMNYGYTF.

The chain recombines TRBV27 with TRBJ2-1; TRBD2 matches 11 bases. Germline CDR1 is MNHEY and CDR2 is SMNVEV (reference sequence). This CDR3 has 15 residues. The V segment lost 8 bases and the J segment 9 bases; nucleotides outside the gene matches: 12. CDR3 in amino acids: CASVHLAGGRTEQFF. Here the CDR3 DNA reads TGTGCCAGCGTCCATTTAGCGGGGGGGCGAACTGAGCAGTTCTTC.

Of note for this clone: In the same sample, other DNA sequences code for this CDR3. V gene TRBV6-5 combines with J gene TRBJ1-3; D is uncertain. With 2 bases removed from V and 0 bases from J, the gap between germline ends came to 8 bases. Germline CDR1 is MNHEY and CDR2 is SVGAGI. The CDR3 sequence is 15 residues long. CDR3 loop: CASSYGGVSGNTIYF. CDR3 nucleotides: TGTGCCAGCAGTTACGGTGGAGTCTCTGGAAACACCATATATTTT.

This chain links TRBV5-6 with TRBJ2-2; either TRBD1 or TRBD2 may supply D (6 bases each). Per germline, CDR1 SGHDT and CDR2 YYEEEE. The CDR3 runs to 14 residues. With 3 bases removed from V and 7 bases from J, the gap between germline ends came to 13 bases. The CDR3 spells CASSWGAGNGELFF. The CDR3 DNA is TGTGCCAGCAGCTGGGGGGCTGGGAACGGGGAGCTGTTTTTT.

The chain has TRBV2 and TRBJ2-3, with TRBD1 matching over 7 bases. Germline V gene lookup returns CDR1 SNHLY and CDR2 FYNNEI. The CDR3 has 15 residues. Trimming removed 7 bases from V and 0 bases from J; junction bases left unmatched: 7. In DNA form, the CDR3 reads TGTGCCAGCAATCCCGGGACAGCTAGCACAGATACGCAGTATTTT. Translation gives CASNPGTASTDTQYF.

This rearrangement joins TRBV6-5 to TRBJ1-6; D not resolved. The CDR3 is 12 residues long. Germline V gene sequence: CDR1 MNHEY, CDR2 SVGAGI. Trimming took 6 bases from V and 10 from J, leaving 10 bases between them. Here the CDR3 reads CASSLGVSPLHF. CDR3 bases: TGTGCCAGCAGCTTAGGCGTATCACCCCTCCACTTT.

The chain carries TRBV19 and TRBJ1-6, with 7 bases lining up with TRBD1. The J segment lost 6 bases and the V segment lost 6 bases, leaving 8 bases of the junction unmatched. Germline V lookup: CDR1 LNHDA, CDR2 SQIVND (reference sequence). The CDR3 extends over 15 amino acids. CDR3 region: CASRLTGWGNSPLHF. DNA for the CDR3: TGTGCCAGTAGGTTGACAGGGTGGGGTAATTCACCCCTCCACTTT.

The chain has TRBV27 and TRBJ2-6; D assignment may be TRBD1 or TRBD2 (5 bases each). From germline, CDR1 is MNHEY and CDR2 SMNVEV (reference sequence). The CDR3 has 18 amino acids. Deletions cut 6 bases from V and 4 bases from J, with 22 bases between. Here the CDR3 DNA reads TGTGCCAGCAGCCTAATGGGCAGGGTGTCGGGAGGGGCCAACGTCCTGACTTTC. It encodes CASSLMGRVSGGANVLTF.

J is TRBJ1-1 and V is TRBV30, with D possibly TRBD1 on 5 matching bases. Trimming removed 1 base at V and 8 bases at J, with 14 bases between. The V gene's germline CDR1 is GTSNPN and CDR2 SVGIG (reference sequence). The CDR3 is made up of 13 amino acids. CDR3 coding DNA: TGTGCCTGGAGTGCTGGGACGGTGGGAGAAGCTTTCTTT. Amino acid sequence: CAWSAGTVGEAFF.

This chain links TRBV4-2 with TRBJ2-1; the match to TRBD2 covers 10 bases. Trimming at V came to 0 bases and at J to 5 bases, leaving 1 base not matched to a gene. Germline CDR1 LGHNA, CDR2 YNFKEQ. The CDR3 runs 15 residues. CDR3 in amino acids: CASSQEGLADNEQFF. Written as DNA, the CDR3 is TGTGCCAGCAGCCAAGAAGGACTAGCGGACAATGAGCAGTTCTTC.

DNA for the CDR3: TGTGCCTGGAAAACGGGGGGGCCCGCCTACGAGCAGTACTTC. Protein: CAWKTGGPAYEQYF. The chain employs TRBV30 and TRBJ2-7; 8 bases are shared with TRBD2. V gave up 4 bases and J gave up 2 bases; unmatched junction bases: 7. In germline, CDR1 is GTSNPN, CDR2 SVGIG (reference sequence). The CDR3 has 14 residues.

This chain uses TRBV2 with TRBJ1-1; D possibly corresponds to TRBD1 (6 bases). CDR1 SNHLY and CDR2 FYNNEI come from the germline V gene. This CDR3 contains 13 residues. The ends were cut back, 7 bases at V and 1 base at J, with 10 bases in the middle. The CDR3: CASTPTGNTEAFF. CDR3 bases: TGTGCCAGCACCCCGACAGGGAACACTGAAGCTTTCTTT.

This clone was seen once. The chain is built from TRBV20-1 and TRBJ1-2; D gene uncertain. Between the trimmed V and J ends, which lost 5 bases and 5 bases, there was a span of 9 bases. The CDR3 length is 11 residues. Germline CDR1 DFQATT, CDR2 SNEGSKA (reference sequence). CDR3 sequence (DNA): TGCAGTGCTTCAGACGGTTATGGCTACACCTTC. Its translation is CSASDGYGYTF.

The V gene is TRBV11-3, the J gene TRBJ1-6, with 7 nucleotides matching TRBD1. V lost 6 bases, J lost 10 bases, and 9 bases stayed unmatched. The CDR3 contains 14 residues. Germline CDR1 reads SGHNT; CDR2 reads YENEEA. CDR3 coding DNA: TGTGCCAGCAGTTTACAGGGGTCTGGGTCACCCCTCCACTTT. Protein sequence: CASSLQGSGSPLHF.